This is a list of T cell receptor beta chains from one sample in a study of Graves' ophthalmopathy and Graves' hyperthyroidism. TCRdb re-analysed the multiplex PCR reads in MiXCR, keeping a single row per CDR3 protein. This table holds roughly 410,000 distinct CDR3 sequences, approximately 15% found once. Sequencing input: peripheral blood. These receptors originate from a woman between 18 and 29 years old with stable Graves' hyperthyroidism. The CDR3 runs from the conserved cysteine through the conserved F or W. Each record gives: D gene, J gene, V gene, clone size, CDR3 protein, CDR3 DNA. The D gene is left open where the match is weak. Rows give clone size only sometimes, using once, few, many, or a class for an expanded clone.

D gene: TRBD2; J gene: TRBJ2-2; V gene: TRBV19; clone size: few; CDR3 protein: CATRAGGPWTGELFF; CDR3 DNA: TGTGCCACTCGAGCGGGGGGGCCGTGGACCGGGGAGCTGTTTTTT
D gene: TRBD2; J gene: TRBJ2-5; V gene: TRBV7-2; clone size: few; CDR3 protein: CASSSELAGDQETQYF; CDR3 DNA: TGTGCCAGCAGCTCCGAACTAGCGGGGGACCAAGAGACCCAGTACTTC
D gene: NA; J gene: TRBJ2-7; V gene: TRBV7-9; clone size: many; CDR3 protein: CASSPDSGEQYF; CDR3 DNA: TGTGCCAGCAGTCCGGACTCGGGCGAGCAGTACTTC
D gene: TRBD1; J gene: TRBJ1-1; V gene: TRBV12-3/TRBV12-4; clone size: many; CDR3 protein: CASNHGQGPANTEAFF; CDR3 DNA: TGTGCCAGCAACCATGGACAGGGGCCAGCGAACACTGAAGCTTTCTTT
D gene: NA; J gene: TRBJ2-5; V gene: TRBV6-1; clone size: NA; CDR3 protein: CASSEEWGPGRWTQYF; CDR3 DNA: TGTGCCAGCAGTGAAGAGTGGGGTCCGGGTCGATGGACCCAGTACTTC
D gene: NA; J gene: TRBJ1-2; V gene: TRBV4-1; clone size: NA; CDR3 protein: CASSHPGTSFRGGYSF; CDR3 DNA: TGCGCCAGCAGCCACCCCGGGACAAGTTTTCGTGGGGGCTACAGCTTC
D gene: NA; J gene: TRBJ1-1; V gene: TRBV7-2; clone size: many; CDR3 protein: CASSLQRGTEAFF; CDR3 DNA: TGTGCCAGCAGCCTACAGCGAGGCACTGAAGCTTTCTTT
D gene: NA; J gene: TRBJ2-7; V gene: TRBV6-1; clone size: many; CDR3 protein: CASSEAGVGQYF; CDR3 DNA: TGTGCCAGCAGTGAAGCGGGGGTGGGGCAGTACTTC
D gene: NA; J gene: TRBJ2-5; V gene: TRBV10-3; clone size: few; CDR3 protein: CAISERGETAETQYF; CDR3 DNA: TGTGCCATCAGTGAGAGAGGGGAGACGGCCGAGACCCAGTACTTC
D gene: TRBD2; J gene: TRBJ2-7; V gene: TRBV2; clone size: many; CDR3 protein: CASKTVAGSYEQYF; CDR3 DNA: TGTGCCAGCAAAACGGTAGCGGGATCCTACGAGCAGTACTTC
D gene: NA; J gene: TRBJ1-2; V gene: TRBV12-3/TRBV12-4; clone size: many; CDR3 protein: CASSRRQSSRDYGYTF; CDR3 DNA: TGTGCCAGCAGCCGACGACAGTCCTCAAGGGACTATGGCTACACCTTC
D gene: TRBD1; J gene: TRBJ1-1; V gene: TRBV10-3; clone size: NA; CDR3 protein: CATGGQPNTEAFF; CDR3 DNA: TGTGCCACAGGGGGACAACCGAACACTGAAGCTTTCTTT
D gene: TRBD1; J gene: TRBJ2-5; V gene: TRBV7-2; clone size: once; CDR3 protein: CASSLGTGYQETQYF; CDR3 DNA: TGTGCCAGCAGCTTAGGGACAGGCTACCAAGAGACCCAGTACTTC
D gene: NA; J gene: TRBJ2-7; V gene: TRBV27; clone size: many; CDR3 protein: CASGWTVSYEQYF; CDR3 DNA: TGTGCCAGCGGGTGGACAGTCTCCTACGAGCAGTACTTC
D gene: NA; J gene: TRBJ2-7; V gene: TRBV6-2/TRBV6-3; clone size: many; CDR3 protein: CASSYSAGRLNYEQYF; CDR3 DNA: TGTGCCAGCAGTTACTCGGCGGGACGCTTAAATTACGAGCAGTACTTC
D gene: TRBD1; J gene: TRBJ1-2; V gene: TRBV11-2; clone size: once; CDR3 protein: CASSNIPGQGIYGYTF; CDR3 DNA: TGTGCCAGCAGCAACATCCCGGGACAGGGTATCTATGGCTACACCTTC
D gene: NA; J gene: TRBJ2-2; V gene: TRBV12-3/TRBV12-4; clone size: many; CDR3 protein: CASSPYGAGELFF; CDR3 DNA: TGTGCCAGCTCCCCCTACGGAGCCGGGGAGCTGTTTTTT
D gene: NA; J gene: TRBJ2-5; V gene: TRBV2; clone size: NA; CDR3 protein: CASMRVGPETQYF; CDR3 DNA: TGTGCCAGCATGAGGGTAGGGCCCGAGACCCAGTACTTC
D gene: NA; J gene: TRBJ1-2; V gene: TRBV2; clone size: many; CDR3 protein: CASSEVRRDGYTF; CDR3 DNA: TGTGCCAGCAGTGAAGTACGCAGGGATGGCTACACCTTC
D gene: TRBD1; J gene: TRBJ2-7; V gene: TRBV19; clone size: many; CDR3 protein: CASSIGGTGGREQYF; CDR3 DNA: TGTGCCAGTAGTATAGGAGGGACAGGGGGCCGCGAGCAGTACTTC
D gene: NA; J gene: TRBJ1-1; V gene: TRBV6-2/TRBV6-3; clone size: NA; CDR3 protein: CASSYNAILNTEAFF; CDR3 DNA: TGTGCCAGCAGTTACAATGCCATCTTGAACACTGAAGCTTTCTTT
D gene: TRBD1; J gene: TRBJ2-1; V gene: TRBV20-1; clone size: NA; CDR3 protein: CSAVGQGSYNEQFF; CDR3 DNA: TGCAGTGCTGTGGGACAGGGGTCCTACAATGAGCAGTTCTTC
D gene: NA; J gene: TRBJ2-1; V gene: TRBV6-2/TRBV6-3; clone size: NA; CDR3 protein: CASRGLDSYNEQFF; CDR3 DNA: TGTGCCAGCAGAGGCCTAGACTCCTACAATGAGCAGTTCTTC
D gene: TRBD1; J gene: TRBJ2-4; V gene: TRBV20-1; clone size: many; CDR3 protein: CSASSRTGGAKNIQYF; CDR3 DNA: TGCAGTGCTAGCAGTAGGACAGGGGGGGCCAAAAACATTCAGTACTTC
D gene: TRBD1; J gene: TRBJ2-5; V gene: TRBV6-2/TRBV6-3; clone size: many; CDR3 protein: CASSSRGWDRDKQLLETQYF; CDR3 DNA: TGTGCCAGCAGTTCCAGGGGCTGGGACAGGGATAAGCAGTTATTGGAGACCCAGTACTTC
D gene: TRBD1; J gene: TRBJ1-1; V gene: TRBV5-1; clone size: many; CDR3 protein: CASSPEGQRNTEAFF; CDR3 DNA: TGCGCCAGCAGCCCTGAGGGACAGAGGAACACTGAAGCTTTCTTT
D gene: NA; J gene: TRBJ2-7; V gene: TRBV29-1; clone size: NA; CDR3 protein: CSASGRTTYEQYF; CDR3 DNA: TGCAGCGCCTCAGGACGGACGACCTACGAGCAGTACTTC
D gene: NA; J gene: TRBJ1-5; V gene: TRBV28; clone size: many; CDR3 protein: CASSFSWGNQPQHF; CDR3 DNA: TGTGCCAGCAGTTTTAGTTGGGGGAATCAGCCCCAGCATTTT
D gene: NA; J gene: TRBJ1-1; V gene: TRBV7-9; clone size: many; CDR3 protein: CASSLDRDEAFF; CDR3 DNA: TGTGCCAGCAGCTTAGATCGGGATGAAGCTTTCTTT
D gene: NA; J gene: TRBJ1-1; V gene: TRBV11-3; clone size: many; CDR3 protein: CASSLEWQNTEAFF; CDR3 DNA: TGTGCCAGCAGCTTAGAGTGGCAGAACACTGAAGCTTTCTTT
D gene: TRBD1; J gene: TRBJ2-2; V gene: TRBV12-3/TRBV12-4; clone size: many; CDR3 protein: CATQPQGVIGELFF; CDR3 DNA: TGTGCCACCCAGCCGCAGGGGGTTATCGGGGAGCTGTTTTTT
D gene: NA; J gene: TRBJ1-6; V gene: TRBV5-1; clone size: many; CDR3 protein: CASSFQTDGNSPLHF; CDR3 DNA: TGCGCCAGCTCGTTTCAAACAGACGGAAATTCACCCCTCCACTTT
D gene: TRBD1; J gene: TRBJ1-6; V gene: TRBV7-2; clone size: many; CDR3 protein: CASSLAGQPPSLHF; CDR3 DNA: TGTGCCAGCAGCTTAGCGGGACAGCCGCCTTCCCTCCACTTT
D gene: TRBD1; J gene: TRBJ1-5; V gene: TRBV6-1; clone size: NA; CDR3 protein: CASSEGQGKQPQHF; CDR3 DNA: TGTGCCAGCAGCGAGGGACAGGGAAAGCAGCCCCAGCATTTT
D gene: TRBD1; J gene: TRBJ2-7; V gene: TRBV25-1; clone size: NA; CDR3 protein: CASSDSRTGNYEQYF; CDR3 DNA: TGTGCCAGCAGTGATTCCCGGACAGGGAACTACGAGCAGTACTTC
D gene: NA; J gene: TRBJ2-2; V gene: TRBV11-2; clone size: NA; CDR3 protein: CAVKRATAGGELLF; CDR3 DNA: TGTGCCGTCAAGAGGGCCACGGCAGGCGGGGAGCTGCTTTTT
D gene: NA; J gene: TRBJ1-1; V gene: TRBV12-5; clone size: many; CDR3 protein: CASGHGTGGTEAFF; CDR3 DNA: TGTGCTAGTGGCCACGGGACGGGAGGCACTGAAGCTTTCTTT
D gene: NA; J gene: TRBJ1-1; V gene: TRBV19; clone size: many; CDR3 protein: CASKGGQGTSMNTEAFF; CDR3 DNA: TGTGCCAGTAAGGGGGGGCAGGGGACGTCGATGAACACTGAAGCTTTCTTT
D gene: NA; J gene: TRBJ2-7; V gene: TRBV19; clone size: few; CDR3 protein: CASSIGRGMVYEQYF; CDR3 DNA: TGTGCCAGTAGTATCGGGCGGGGAATGGTTTACGAGCAGTACTTC
D gene: TRBD1; J gene: TRBJ1-2; V gene: TRBV5-1; clone size: many; CDR3 protein: CASSEWTGDGYTF; CDR3 DNA: TGCGCCAGCAGCGAGTGGACAGGGGACGGCTACACCTTC
D gene: NA; J gene: TRBJ2-7; V gene: TRBV7-9; clone size: few; CDR3 protein: CASSFGAGSYEQYF; CDR3 DNA: TGTGCCAGCAGCTTTGGCGCGGGCTCCTACGAGCAGTACTTC